This T cell receptor (beta chain) originates from a study of T cells after yellow fever vaccination. Each CDR3 protein gets one entry after TCRdb re-called the 5' RACE reads with MiXCR. The data show fewer than 500,000 distinct CDR3 sequences, with about 17% seen just once and 15% to 20% held by the top ten. Trimming removed 0 bases from V and 4 bases from J, with 9 bases in between. The CDR3 contains 14 residues. Per the germline V gene, CDR1 is LNHNV and CDR2 is YYDKDF (reference sequence). This chain connects TRBV15 to TRBJ1-1, with TRBD1 as a possible D gene (5 bases). Sequences were derived from PBMCs, sampled before the yellow fever booster vaccination. The origin of this receptor is a man between 18 and 29 years old who received the YFV17D yellow fever vaccine. As DNA, the CDR3 is TGTGCCACCAGCAGAGATGGGGGGACCACTGAAGCTTTCTTT. Translating gives CATSRDGGTTEAFF.